The clone carrying this T cell receptor (beta chain) has a handful of counts. On average, the one heparinised blood draw given by each donor was approximately 0.12 L. Via CD45RO/CCR7/CD25/CD127/CD95/CD27, cells of the CD4+ naive, central memory, regulatory and stem cell-like memory subsets were sorted. Germline V gene lookup returns CDR1 MNHNS and CDR2 SASEGT. CDR3 length: 12 residues. Trimming removed 6 bases from V and 9 bases from J, with 15 bases in between. These data are taken from a study of beta chain features in type 1 diabetes. Study context: Examined across all samples were around 110,000,000 sorted cells.

Sequencing targeted expressed TCRB transcripts, as all isolated RNA had been reverse transcribed. Profiling relied on immunoSEQ multiplex PCR, and the TCRdb table lists in-frame clones only, not all of them. The table lists some 330,000 clones, roughly 11% of them singletons. The specimen sequenced was naive CD4+ T cells from blood. V usage is TRBV6-1 and J usage is TRBJ2-7, with D hard to call. The TCR sequence derives from a woman aged 30 to 39 in good health. The CDR3 loop reads CASSETASGQYF. Written as DNA, the CDR3 is TGTGCCAGCAGCGAAACCGCGTCGGGGCAGTACTTC.